What follows are 23 T cell receptor beta chains derived from one specimen sequenced in a study of T cells in Graves' hyperthyroidism and ophthalmopathy. Amplified TCR beta CDR3 regions derived from RNA transcripts. When the TCR CDR3 underwent first-round RT-PCR, the HTBI primer set was used. In TCRdb, the multiplex PCR reads were re-called with MiXCR into one record per CDR3 protein. Of about 700,000 distinct CDR3 sequences in the sample, roughly 15% were seen once. The material sequenced was blood. Every receptor here comes from a woman younger than 30 with Graves' hyperthyroidism.

The chain uses TRBV15 and TRBJ2-1; D not resolved. The germline gives CDR1 LNHNV, CDR2 YYDKDF (reference sequence). The CDR3 sequence is 13 residues long. V lost 2 bases and J lost 4, with 6 bases in between. The CDR3 bases are TGTGCCACCAGCAGATCCAGATACAATGAGCAGTTCTTC. It codes for CATSRSRYNEQFF. The full variable domain, rest sourced from reference TRBV15 and TRBJ2-1, is DAMVIQNPRYQVTQFGKPVTLSCSQTLNHNVMYWYQQKSSQAPKLLFHYYDKDFNNEADTPDNFQSRRPNTSFCFLDIRSPGLGDTAMYLCATSRSRYNEQFFGPGTRLTVL.

This clonotype was seen a handful of times. The chain has TRBV4-1 and TRBJ2-2, with unresolved D. V shed 4 bases and J shed 2 bases, with 8 bases lying between them. In germline, CDR1 is MGHRA, CDR2 YSYEKL. This CDR3 contains 14 residues. CDR3 amino acids: CASSLFSNTGELFF. DNA for the CDR3: TGCGCCAGCAGCCTTTTTTCTAACACCGGGGAGCTGTTTTTT.

The chain is built from TRBV4-1 and TRBJ2-2; maybe TRBD2 (5 bases). From germline, CDR1 is MGHRA and CDR2 YSYEKL. V was pared by 2 bases and J by 4 bases, with 11 bases between. The CDR3 consists of 15 residues. The CDR3 loop reads CASSQIGKTTGELFF. The DNA for the CDR3 is TGCGCCAGCAGCCAAATCGGGAAGACCACCGGGGAGCTGTTTTTT.

This clonotype came up a few times. J is TRBJ2-7 and V is TRBV5-1; TRBD1 aligns across 9 bases. CDR3 size: 17 residues. Trimming at V came to 4 bases and at J to 1 base, leaving 12 bases not matched to a gene. The germline V gene has CDR1 SGHRS and CDR2 YFSETQ. The CDR3 region has the DNA TGCGCCAGCAGCGCGGGGACGACAGGGGGTTTTTCCTACGAGCAGTACTTC. This translates into CASSAGTTGGFSYEQYF.

This clonotype has a count of ten or more. This chain joins TRBV9 and TRBJ2-1, with D possibly being TRBD1 or TRBD2 (5 bases each). This CDR3 is built from 14 residues. Looked up from germline, CDR1 is SGDLS and CDR2 is YYNGEE. Between the trimmed V and J ends, which lost 4 bases and 5 bases, there was a span of 13 bases. This CDR3 reads CASSFRDGHNEQFF. The CDR3 DNA sequence: TGTGCCAGCAGCTTCCGGGACGGACACAATGAGCAGTTCTTC. Complete variable domain (other parts from reference TRBV9 and TRBJ2-1): DSGVTQTPKHLITATGQRVTLRCSPRSGDLSVYWYQQSLDQGLQFLIQYYNGEERAKGNILERFSAQQFPDLHSELNLSSLELGDSALYFCASSFRDGHNEQFFGPGTRLTVL.

This clonotype was counted only a few times. The rearrangement uses TRBV27 and TRBJ2-7; D call uncertain. V dropped 3 bases and J dropped 2 bases, with 17 bases sitting between them. The CDR3 contains 16 residues. In germline, CDR1 is MNHEY, CDR2 SMNVEV (reference sequence). As DNA, the CDR3 is TGTGCCAGCAGTTTTTTTGACTCCCCGAAACCCTACGAGCAGTACTTC. Translation gives CASSFFDSPKPYEQYF.

This clonotype was detected a few times. The chain has TRBV19 and TRBJ1-1; D ambiguous. V dropped 5 bases and J dropped 0 bases, with 10 bases sitting between them. Per the germline V gene, CDR1 is LNHDA and CDR2 is SQIVND (reference sequence). The CDR3 is 14 amino acids. Written as DNA, the CDR3 is TGTGCCAGTAGTCCTCCGCGTTTGAACACTGAAGCTTTCTTT. This translates into CASSPPRLNTEAFF.

This clonotype occurred many times. The chain uses TRBV20-1 and TRBJ2-5; weak D call: TRBD2 (6 bases). The CDR3 consists of 15 residues. V lost 4 bases to trimming and J lost 5 bases, with 20 bases between them. Germline CDR1 reads DFQATT; CDR2 reads SNEGSKA (reference sequence). The CDR3 nucleotides read TGCAGTGCTATGAGGGCGGGAAAGAGTCTCGAGACCCAGTACTTC. Protein product: CSAMRAGKSLETQYF.

This clonotype was recorded many times. This chain joins TRBV28 and TRBJ2-3, with 7 bases aligning to TRBD1. Trimming at V came to 7 bases and at J to 1 base, leaving 8 bases not matched to a gene. This CDR3 has 15 amino acids. CDR1 and CDR2 (germline): MDHEN, SYDVKM. In DNA form, the CDR3 reads TGTGCCAGCACCGGTTCCGGGACAGGCACAGATACGCAGTATTTT. Encoded protein: CASTGSGTGTDTQYF.

V usage is TRBV15 and J usage is TRBJ2-2, with TRBD1 matching 7 bases. The CDR3 covers 12 residues. The germline gives CDR1 LNHNV, CDR2 YYDKDF (reference sequence). Trimming at V came to 7 bases and at J to 5 bases, leaving 1 base not matched to a gene. This chain's CDR3 is CATKTGTGELFF. DNA for the CDR3: TGTGCCACCAAGACAGGGACCGGGGAGCTGTTTTTT.

As to this clonotype: This clone may be a read error of a much larger clone one base away. Likely a read error: the CDR3 ends without its conserved phenylalanine or tryptophan. The rearrangement uses TRBV9 and TRBJ1-3; D call uncertain. From germline, CDR1 is SGDLS and CDR2 YYNGEE. V was cut by 0 bases and J by 4 bases, with 11 bases left in between. The CDR3 spans 15 residues. In DNA, the CDR3 is TGTGCCAGCAGCGTAGCTTCGAGTTACGGAAACACCATATATGTT. Translation: CASSVASSYGNTIYV.

The chain uses TRBV5-5 and TRBJ1-4; TRBD1 might be the D (6 bases). The CDR3 has 14 residues. Germline-derived CDR1 and CDR2 are SGHKS and YYEKEE (reference sequence). V was pared by 3 bases and J by 8 bases, with 14 bases between. The CDR3 DNA reads as TGTGCCAGCAGCTCCCCGTGGAGGGGGGAAAAACTGTTTTTT. It is translated as CASSSPWRGEKLFF.

This clonotype was recorded at least ten times. The genes are TRBV11-2 and TRBJ2-1, with TRBD2 matching over 9 bases. The V and J ends lost 5 bases and 4 bases, in that order; junction bases with no gene match: 6. The CDR3 is made up of 15 amino acids. Germline V gene sequence: CDR1 SGHAT, CDR2 FQNNGV. DNA for the CDR3: TGTGCCAGCAGCCGCCCGACTAGCGGATACAATGAGCAGTTCTTC. As protein: CASSRPTSGYNEQFF.

Many counts were recorded for this clonotype. The J gene is TRBJ2-1, the V gene TRBV7-9; TRBD2 might be the D (6 bases). V was shortened by 10 bases and J by 8 bases, with 18 bases between the two germline ends. CDR3 size: 13 residues. CDR1 SEHNR and CDR2 FQNEAQ come from the germline V gene (reference sequence). The CDR3 loop is CATEGPSADEQFF. The CDR3 bases are TGTGCCACGGAGGGGCCCTCGGCGGATGAGCAGTTCTTC.

The chain has TRBV20-1 and TRBJ1-1; tentatively, D is TRBD1 (6 bases). This CDR3 region has 13 residues. Germline V gene sequence: CDR1 DFQATT, CDR2 SNEGSKA (reference sequence). The V gene lost 4 bases and the J gene lost 8 bases, with 17 bases spanning the gap. CDR3 DNA: TGCAGTGCTAATCAGGGGTCCGGCCAAGAAGCTTTCTTT. Protein sequence: CSANQGSGQEAFF.

The V gene is TRBV3-1, the J gene TRBJ2-7; 8 bases are shared with TRBD2. Germline trimming cut 1 base from V and 3 bases from J; bases unmatched to any gene: 5. This CDR3 region has 15 residues. Per germline, CDR1 LGHDT and CDR2 YNNKEL (reference sequence). The chain's CDR3 is CASSQGRGGNYEQYF. The CDR3 nucleotides are TGTGCCAGCAGCCAAGGGCGCGGGGGGAACTACGAGCAGTACTTC.

This rearrangement joins TRBV11-2 to TRBJ2-7; D call uncertain. V was cut by 1 base and J by 5 bases, with 18 bases left in between. Germline V gene data show CDR1 as SGHAT and CDR2 as FQNNGV. The CDR3 runs 16 residues. CDR3 sequence (DNA): TGTGCCAGCAGCTTAGGGGTCCTGGGCACGGACCACGAGCAGTACTTC. Residues: CASSLGVLGTDHEQYF.

This chain joins TRBV6-1 and TRBJ2-1, with TRBD2 identical over 13 bases. The ends lost 2 bases at V and 4 bases at J; junction bases unmatched: 17. This CDR3 region has 21 residues. Germline CDR1 is MNHNS and CDR2 is SASEGT. The CDR3 DNA sequence: TGTGCCAGCAGTGAACCCGGACTAGCGGGAGATTTAGGATGGAGTTACAATGAGCAGTTCTTC. Protein: CASSEPGLAGDLGWSYNEQFF.

This clonotype was picked up many times. The chain links TRBV7-9 to TRBJ1-2; TRBD1 aligns across 7 bases. The CDR3 loop spans 16 amino acids. From germline, CDR1 is SEHNR and CDR2 FQNEAQ (reference sequence). The V and J ends lost 3 bases and 3 bases, in that order; junction bases with no gene match: 10. The CDR3 region has the DNA TGTGCCAGCAGCTTGACAGGGAATCGGTTTGACTATGGCTACACCTTC. It specifies CASSLTGNRFDYGYTF.

V and J are TRBV18 and TRBJ2-7; D is perhaps TRBD2 (7 bases). Looked up from germline, CDR1 is KGHSH and CDR2 is LQKENI. The CDR3 is 17 amino acids. Trimming left V 0 bases short and J 3 bases short, with 18 bases between. The CDR3 protein is CASSPPGAGDKSYEQYF. The CDR3 DNA follows: TGTGCCAGCTCACCACCGGGGGCGGGGGATAAGAGCTACGAGCAGTACTTC. Full variable domain (outside the CDR3, taken from reference TRBV18 and TRBJ2-7): NAGVMQNPRHLVRRRGQEARLRCSPMKGHSHVYWYRQLPEEGLKFMVYLQKENIIDESGMPKERFSAEFPKEGPSILRIQQVVRGDSAAYFCASSPPGAGDKSYEQYFGPGTRLTVT.

This clonotype was recorded at least ten times. V usage is TRBV7-3 and J usage is TRBJ2-3; maybe TRBD2 (6 bases). The V gene's germline CDR1 is SGHTA and CDR2 FQGTGA. This CDR3 comprises 14 residues. Trimming left V 5 bases short and J 4 bases short, with 13 bases between. The DNA of the CDR3 is TGTGCCAGCAGCACGGAGGGCCCCTCAGATACGCAGTATTTT. It translates to CASSTEGPSDTQYF.

This clonotype has a count of ten or more. The genes are TRBV29-1 and TRBJ2-5, with TRBD2 matching over 12 bases. Germline CDR1 is SQVTM and CDR2 is ANQGSEA. J gave up 5 bases and V 4 bases, and 5 bases lay outside the gene matches. The CDR3 is 14 residues long. The CDR3, as DNA: TGCAGCGTTGGACTAGCGGGAGTTGTGGAGACCCAGTACTTC. It is translated as CSVGLAGVVETQYF.

A few counts support this clonotype. This chain joins TRBV20-1 and TRBJ2-1; possibly TRBD2 for D (6 bases). CDR3 length: 15 residues. Germline V lookup: CDR1 DFQATT, CDR2 SNEGSKA (reference sequence). Trimming took off 3 bases at V and 1 base at J, with 13 bases between the two ends. CDR3 sequence (DNA): TGCAGTGCTAGGCCCGGAGGGATGTCCTACAATGAGCAGTTCTTC. It yields the protein CSARPGGMSYNEQFF.